This is a list of T cell receptor beta chains from one sample in a study of blood T cell repertoires in COVID-19. The protocol was immunoSEQ multiplex PCR, while the TCRdb copy is restricted to in-frame clones and leaves out a portion. The sample lists more than 200,000 clones; about nine tenths were seen once. The sequencing input was peripheral blood. These receptors were collected from a woman aged 55-69 years with acute or convalescent COVID-19. Both conserved end residues are part of each CDR3. Each record gives: J gene, D gene, V gene, clone size, CDR3 length, CDR3 DNA, CDR3 protein. A D gene is named only where the DNA matches it firmly. Clone size, where shown, is once, few, many, or a class for clones that have expanded.

j_call: TRBJ1-5
d_call: .
v_call: TRBV5-1
clone_size: .
cdr3_length: 15
cdr3_nt: TGCGCCAGCAGCTTGGGCAGTGTTCCCAATCAGCCCCAGCATTTT
cdr3_aa: CASSLGSVPNQPQHF

j_call: TRBJ1-5
d_call: TRBD1
v_call: TRBV5-1
clone_size: .
cdr3_length: 17
cdr3_nt: TGCGCCAGCAGCTTGGGGACAGGGGAAGTTAGCAATCAGCCCCAGCATTTT
cdr3_aa: CASSLGTGEVSNQPQHF

j_call: TRBJ1-1
d_call: TRBD1
v_call: TRBV6-5
clone_size: few
cdr3_length: 15
cdr3_nt: TGTGCCAGCAGTACCAGGGGGCTATCGAACACTGAAGCTTTCTTT
cdr3_aa: CASSTRGLSNTEAFF

j_call: TRBJ1-2
d_call: .
v_call: TRBV29-1
clone_size: .
cdr3_length: 12
cdr3_nt: TGCAGCGTTGAAACGCAGGGGAGCGGCTACACCTTC
cdr3_aa: CSVETQGSGYTF

j_call: TRBJ1-3
d_call: .
v_call: TRBV10-3
clone_size: .
cdr3_length: 12
cdr3_nt: TGTGCCATCAGTACAGATGGAAACACCATATATTTT
cdr3_aa: CAISTDGNTIYF

j_call: TRBJ2-6
d_call: .
v_call: TRBV7-9
clone_size: .
cdr3_length: 15
cdr3_nt: TGTGCCAGCAGCTTGGGTCTAGCTGGGGCCAACGTCCTGACTTTC
cdr3_aa: CASSLGLAGANVLTF

j_call: TRBJ1-1
d_call: .
v_call: TRBV6-6
clone_size: .
cdr3_length: 13
cdr3_nt: TGTGCCAGCAGGCAACAGGGTGGTTCTGAAGCTTTCTTT
cdr3_aa: CASRQQGGSEAFF

j_call: TRBJ1-2
d_call: .
v_call: TRBV3-1/TRBV3-2
clone_size: .
cdr3_length: 14
cdr3_nt: TGTGCCAGCAGCCACCCGGGTCTAACTTATGGCTACACCTTC
cdr3_aa: CASSHPGLTYGYTF

j_call: TRBJ1-5
d_call: .
v_call: TRBV6-6
clone_size: .
cdr3_length: 18
cdr3_nt: TGTGCCAGCAGTCCCACCGGGATTGGCAGGTGGGCGAATCAGCCCCAGCATTTT
cdr3_aa: CASSPTGIGRWANQPQHF

j_call: TRBJ2-3
d_call: TRBD2
v_call: TRBV14
clone_size: .
cdr3_length: 16
cdr3_nt: TGTGCCAGCAGCCAAGGAATGCGGGAGACCACAGATACGCAGTATTTT
cdr3_aa: CASSQGMRETTDTQYF

j_call: TRBJ2-7
d_call: TRBD1
v_call: TRBV19
clone_size: .
cdr3_length: 14
cdr3_nt: TGTGCCAGTAGTGGACAGGGGGCGTCCTACGAGCAGTACTTC
cdr3_aa: CASSGQGASYEQYF

j_call: TRBJ1-1
d_call: TRBD1
v_call: TRBV2
clone_size: .
cdr3_length: 13
cdr3_nt: TGTGCCAGCAGTCCGCGACAGGGCTCTGAAGCTTTCTTT
cdr3_aa: CASSPRQGSEAFF

j_call: TRBJ1-2
d_call: .
v_call: TRBV15
clone_size: .
cdr3_length: 13
cdr3_nt: TGTGCCACCAGCAGAGCATCCCCCCCGAGGTACTTCTTC
cdr3_aa: CATSRASPPRYFF

j_call: TRBJ1-3
d_call: .
v_call: TRBV9
clone_size: .
cdr3_length: 15
cdr3_nt: TGTGCCAGCAGCGTAGGGGAGTACTCTGGAAACACCATATATTTT
cdr3_aa: CASSVGEYSGNTIYF

j_call: TRBJ1-2
d_call: TRBD1
v_call: TRBV28
clone_size: .
cdr3_length: 14
cdr3_nt: TGTGCCAGCAGTTTATTAACAGGGGGAGATGGCTACACCTTC
cdr3_aa: CASSLLTGGDGYTF

j_call: TRBJ2-7
d_call: .
v_call: TRBV5-1
clone_size: .
cdr3_length: 14
cdr3_nt: TGCGCCAGCCGCACGATGGGAGGCAACTACGAGCAGTACTTC
cdr3_aa: CASRTMGGNYEQYF

j_call: TRBJ1-2
d_call: TRBD1
v_call: TRBV28
clone_size: .
cdr3_length: 14
cdr3_nt: TGTGCCAGCAGTACCGGGACAGGGCACTATGGCTACACCTTC
cdr3_aa: CASSTGTGHYGYTF

j_call: TRBJ2-1
d_call: TRBD2
v_call: TRBV13
clone_size: .
cdr3_length: 16
cdr3_nt: TGTGCCAGCAGCTTAGGGGGACTAGCGGGTTACGGTGAGCAGTTCTTC
cdr3_aa: CASSLGGLAGYGEQFF

j_call: TRBJ1-1
d_call: TRBD1
v_call: TRBV3-1/TRBV3-2
clone_size: .
cdr3_length: 15
cdr3_nt: TGTGCCAGCAGCCAAGACAGGACAGGGACCACTGAAGCTTTCTTT
cdr3_aa: CASSQDRTGTTEAFF

j_call: TRBJ1-4
d_call: TRBD1
v_call: TRBV11-2
clone_size: .
cdr3_length: 16
cdr3_nt: TGTGCCAGCAGCTTAGGGACAGGGGGCGCGAGTGAAAAACTGTTTTTT
cdr3_aa: CASSLGTGGASEKLFF

j_call: TRBJ1-1
d_call: .
v_call: TRBV5-1
clone_size: .
cdr3_length: 13
cdr3_nt: TGCGCCAGCAGCTTCGGAGACGGCGCTGAAGCTTTCTTT
cdr3_aa: CASSFGDGAEAFF

j_call: TRBJ1-2
d_call: TRBD1
v_call: TRBV7-9
clone_size: .
cdr3_length: 14
cdr3_nt: TGTGCCAGCAGCACAGGGGCGCAGGACTATGGCTACACCTTC
cdr3_aa: CASSTGAQDYGYTF

j_call: TRBJ2-7
d_call: .
v_call: TRBV18
clone_size: .
cdr3_length: 16
cdr3_nt: TGTGCCAGCTCCAACAGGCATGGACCGGACTCCTACGAGCAGTACTTC
cdr3_aa: CASSNRHGPDSYEQYF

j_call: TRBJ2-7
d_call: TRBD1
v_call: TRBV5-4
clone_size: .
cdr3_length: 13
cdr3_nt: TGTGCCAGCAGATCCGGGACAGAGGACGAGCAGTACTTC
cdr3_aa: CASRSGTEDEQYF

j_call: TRBJ2-1
d_call: .
v_call: TRBV5-5
clone_size: .
cdr3_length: 14
cdr3_nt: TGTGCCAGCAGTGCTCTCACCAATTATGGCGAGCAGTTCTTC
cdr3_aa: CASSALTNYGEQFF